This TCR beta chain was recorded in a study of T cells in Graves' hyperthyroidism and ophthalmopathy. The CDR3 regions of TCR beta were amplified from RNA transcripts. First-round RT-PCR of the TCR CDR3 relied on the HTBI primer set. TCRdb used MiXCR to reprocess the multiplex PCR reads, holding one entry per CDR3 protein. In the table there are roughly 420,000 distinct CDR3 sequences, around a sixth of which are singletons. This clonotype occurred many times. The CDR3 has 18 amino acids. The V gene end was trimmed by 0 bases and the J gene end by 2 bases; junction bases not matched to a gene: 11. Germline V gene lookup returns CDR1 LNHNV and CDR2 YYDKDF (reference sequence).

This TCR came from a young woman with Graves' hyperthyroidism. The rearrangement uses TRBV15 and TRBJ2-5; 8 bases match TRBD2. The sequenced sample was blood. As DNA, the CDR3 is TGTGCCACCAGCAGAGATTTAAGGGTTTTAGCGGGACAAGAGACCCAGTACTTC. Amino acids: CATSRDLRVLAGQETQYF.